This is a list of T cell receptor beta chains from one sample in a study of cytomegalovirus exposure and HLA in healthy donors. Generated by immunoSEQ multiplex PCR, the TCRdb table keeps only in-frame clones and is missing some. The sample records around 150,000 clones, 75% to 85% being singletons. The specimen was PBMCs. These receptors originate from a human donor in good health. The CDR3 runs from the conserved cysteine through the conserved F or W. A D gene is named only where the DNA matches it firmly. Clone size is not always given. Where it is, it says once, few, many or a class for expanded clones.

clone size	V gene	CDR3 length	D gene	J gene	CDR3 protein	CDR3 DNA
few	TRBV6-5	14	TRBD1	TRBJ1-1	CASSWDRVHTEAFF	TGTGCCAGCAGCTGGGACAGGGTGCACACTGAAGCTTTCTTT
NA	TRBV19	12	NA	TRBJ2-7	CASSGASYEQYF	TGTGCCAGTAGTGGAGCGTCCTACGAGCAGTACTTC
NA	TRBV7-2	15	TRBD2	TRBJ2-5	CASSLLSGSLETQYF	TGTGCCAGCAGCTTACTCAGCGGGAGTTTGGAGACCCAGTACTTC
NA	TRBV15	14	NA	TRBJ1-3	CATSRAGSGNTIYF	TGTGCCACCAGCAGAGCAGGCTCTGGAAACACCATATATTTT
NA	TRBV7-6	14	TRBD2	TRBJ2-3	CASVLAVDTDTQYF	TGTGCCAGCGTGCTAGCGGTAGACACAGATACGCAGTATTTT
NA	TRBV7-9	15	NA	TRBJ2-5	CASSFGRLAQETQYF	TGTGCCAGCAGCTTTGGCCGTCTTGCCCAAGAGACCCAGTACTTC
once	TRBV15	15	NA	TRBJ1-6	CATSRTVSSNSPLHF	TGTGCCACCAGCAGGACAGTATCCAGCAATTCACCCCTCCACTTT
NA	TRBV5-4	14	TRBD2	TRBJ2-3	CASSLWASGDTQYF	TGTGCCAGCAGCTTGTGGGCTAGCGGAGATACGCAGTATTTT
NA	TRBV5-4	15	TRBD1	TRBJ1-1	CASSLGGQGNTEAFF	TGTGCCAGCAGCTTGGGGGGACAGGGGAACACTGAAGCTTTCTTT
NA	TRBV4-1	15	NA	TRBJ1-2	CASSQGGRVGYGYTF	TGCGCCAGCAGCCAAGGAGGGAGGGTGGGCTATGGCTACACCTTC
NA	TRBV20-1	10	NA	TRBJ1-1	CSARALEAFF	TGCAGTGCCCGTGCGCTTGAAGCTTTCTTT
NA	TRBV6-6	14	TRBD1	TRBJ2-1	CASRQGNSYNEQFF	TGTGCCAGCAGACAGGGGAACTCCTACAATGAGCAGTTCTTC
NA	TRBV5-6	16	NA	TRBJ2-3	CASSFDSGYSTDTQYF	TGTGCCAGCAGCTTCGATTCAGGGTATAGCACAGATACGCAGTATTTT
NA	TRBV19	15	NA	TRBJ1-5	CASQLGTHSNQPQHF	TGTGCCAGTCAACTCGGGACACATAGCAATCAGCCCCAGCATTTT
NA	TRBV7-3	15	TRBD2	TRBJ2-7	CASSLGLAESYEQYF	TGTGCCAGCAGCCTCGGACTAGCGGAGTCCTACGAGCAGTACTTC
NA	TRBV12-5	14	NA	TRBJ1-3	CASGQTGKGNTIYF	TGTGCTAGTGGTCAAACAGGGAAGGGAAACACCATATATTTT
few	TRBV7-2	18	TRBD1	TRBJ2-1	CASSTGDRGRGGYNEQFF	TGTGCCAGCAGCACTGGGGACAGGGGGCGGGGTGGCTACAATGAGCAGTTCTTC
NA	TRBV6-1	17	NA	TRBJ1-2	CASSVRQATIYKDGYTF	TGTGCCAGCAGTGTAAGGCAGGCAACAATCTACAAGGATGGCTACACCTTC
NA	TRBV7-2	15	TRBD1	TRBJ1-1	CASSLATGGNTEAFF	TGTGCCAGCAGCTTAGCAACAGGGGGGAACACTGAAGCTTTCTTT
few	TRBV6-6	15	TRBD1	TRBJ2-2	CASRTGTGNTGELFF	TGTGCCAGCAGAACCGGGACAGGGAACACCGGGGAGCTGTTTTTT
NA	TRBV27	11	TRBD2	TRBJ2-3	CASRGGRTQYF	TGTGCCAGCAGAGGCGGGAGAACGCAGTATTTT
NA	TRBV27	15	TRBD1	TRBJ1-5	CASSLRQGTDQPQHF	TGTGCCAGCAGCTTGAGACAGGGGACGGATCAGCCCCAGCATTTT
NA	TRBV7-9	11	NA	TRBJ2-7	CASSLLREQYF	TGTGCCAGCAGCTTACTACGCGAGCAGTACTTC
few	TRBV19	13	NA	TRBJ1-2	CASSISGLGGYTF	TGTGCCAGTAGTATCTCAGGGCTTGGGGGCTACACCTTC
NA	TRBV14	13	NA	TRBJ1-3	CASSLASGNTIYF	TGTGCCAGCAGTTTGGCTTCTGGAAACACCATATATTTT
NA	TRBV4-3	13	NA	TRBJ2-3	CASPPSRSDTQYF	TGCGCCAGCCCCCCGTCTAGGTCAGATACGCAGTATTTT
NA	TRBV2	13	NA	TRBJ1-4	CATRYGTNEKLFF	TGTGCCACCAGATACGGAACTAATGAAAAACTGTTTTTT
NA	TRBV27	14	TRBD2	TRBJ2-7	CASSPAGVGYEQYF	TGTGCCAGCAGCCCCGCGGGGGTTGGCTACGAGCAGTACTTC
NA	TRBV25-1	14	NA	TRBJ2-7	CASSGPGVLYEQYF	TGTGCCAGCAGTGGACCGGGAGTACTCTACGAGCAGTACTTC
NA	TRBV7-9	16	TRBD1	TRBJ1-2	CASSVIPGTGGYGYTF	TGTGCCAGCAGCGTCATTCCCGGGACAGGGGGTTATGGCTACACCTTC
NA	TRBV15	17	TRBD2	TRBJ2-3	CATSRDQVAGATDTQYF	TGTGCCACCAGCAGAGATCAGGTAGCGGGCGCCACAGATACGCAGTATTTT
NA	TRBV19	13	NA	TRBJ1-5	CASTQVSNQPQHF	TGTGCCAGTACTCAGGTCAGCAATCAGCCCCAGCATTTT
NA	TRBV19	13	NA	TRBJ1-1	CASSREGRTEAFF	TGTGCCAGTAGTCGGGAGGGGAGGACTGAAGCTTTCTTT
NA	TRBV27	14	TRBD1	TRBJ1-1	CASSLRQGGTEAFF	TGTGCCAGCAGTTTAAGACAGGGAGGTACTGAAGCTTTCTTT
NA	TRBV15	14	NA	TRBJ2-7	CATSRDRTDYEQYF	TGTGCCACCAGCAGAGATCGGACAGACTACGAGCAGTACTTC
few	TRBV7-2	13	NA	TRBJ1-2	CASSILDTYGYTF	TGTGCCAGCAGCATACTCGACACCTATGGCTACACCTTC
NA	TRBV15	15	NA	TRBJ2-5	CATSRDGTEEETQYF	TGTGCCACCAGCAGAGATGGGACTGAGGAAGAGACCCAGTACTTC
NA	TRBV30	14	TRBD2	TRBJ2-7	CAWDQRGGFYEQYF	TGTGCCTGGGATCAGCGGGGGGGGTTCTACGAGCAGTACTTC
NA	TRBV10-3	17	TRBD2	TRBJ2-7	CAISESRASGSNTEQYF	TGTGCCATCAGTGAGTCGAGGGCTAGCGGGAGTAATACGGAGCAGTACTTC
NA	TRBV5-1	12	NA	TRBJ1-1	CACGRESTEAFF	TGCGCCTGCGGCAGGGAATCTACTGAAGCTTTCTTT
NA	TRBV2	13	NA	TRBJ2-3	CAYRLGIQDTQYF	TGTGCCTATAGACTAGGGATACAAGATACGCAGTATTTT
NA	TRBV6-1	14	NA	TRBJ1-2	CASRLQTTLYRYTF	TGTGCCAGCAGGTTACAGACGACCCTATATCGCTACACCTTC
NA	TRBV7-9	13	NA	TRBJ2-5	CATARGYQETQYF	TGTGCCACGGCCCGGGGGTACCAAGAGACCCAGTACTTC
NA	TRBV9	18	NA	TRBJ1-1	CASSAATGFESMNTEAFF	TGTGCCAGCAGCGCGGCGACAGGATTTGAAAGCATGAACACTGAAGCTTTCTTT
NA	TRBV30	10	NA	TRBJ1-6	CAWGGSPLHF	TGTGCCTGGGGGGGGTCACCCCTCCACTTT
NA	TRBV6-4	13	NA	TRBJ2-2	CASSDQGSGELFF	TGTGCCAGCAGTGACCAGGGGTCCGGGGAGCTGTTTTTT
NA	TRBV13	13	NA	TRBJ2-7	CASMGSRSYEQYF	TGTGCCAGCATGGGCAGTAGGTCCTACGAGCAGTACTTC
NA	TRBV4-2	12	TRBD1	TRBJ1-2	CASSQDRGGYTF	TGTGCCAGCAGCCAGGACAGGGGTGGCTACACCTTC
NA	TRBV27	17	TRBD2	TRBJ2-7	CASSLRWVGGDAYEQYF	TGTGCCAGCAGTTTGAGGTGGGTGGGAGGGGACGCCTACGAGCAGTACTTC
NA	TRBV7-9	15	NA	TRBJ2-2	CASSLTASLTGELFF	TGTGCCAGCAGCTTGACTGCCTCATTAACCGGGGAGCTGTTTTTT